The 5 T cell receptor beta chains below were found in one sample sequenced in a study of cytomegalovirus exposure and HLA in healthy donors. With 60 Vbeta and 13 Jbeta primers, the PCR was carried out. Measured with immunoSEQ multiplex PCR; TCRdb has only the in-frame clones, and not every one. The table has 140,000 or so clones, 75% to 85% seen once. Sequenced sample: PBMCs. Receptors were obtained from a woman between 18 and 29 years old in good health and CMV-seropositive.

This clone occurred a few times. J is TRBJ1-2 and V is TRBV6-6, with D tentatively TRBD1 (5 bases). The CDR3 runs to 14 residues. V shed 0 bases and J shed 8 bases, with 13 bases lying between them. CDR1 is MNHNY and CDR2 is SVGAGI in the germline V gene (reference sequence). CDR3 sequence: CASSYSGEVGGYTF. The CDR3, as DNA: TGTGCCAGCAGTTACTCGGGGGAGGTCGGGGGCTACACCTTC.

In its sample, this clone is medium-sized. V gene TRBV6-1 combines with J gene TRBJ1-2; 9 bases match TRBD1. Germline V CDR1 and CDR2: MNHNS, SASEGT. The CDR3 sequence is 16 residues long. V shed 4 bases, J shed 3 bases, and the junction held 9 bases outside the gene matches. The CDR3 DNA reads as TGTGCCAGCAGTGCTCAAACCGGGACAGGGCACTATGGCTACACCTTC. Protein product: CASSAQTGTGHYGYTF.

This chain links TRBV7-2 with TRBJ1-2; D is perhaps TRBD1 (5 bases). V was shortened by 7 bases and J by 3 bases, with 18 bases between the two germline ends. This CDR3 spans 15 amino acids. CDR1 and CDR2 (germline): SGHTA, FQGNSA. CDR3 sequence (DNA): TGTGCCAGCAACCCTAGAGGCAGGGCATACTATGGCTACACCTTC. This codes for CASNPRGRAYYGYTF.

This chain uses TRBV10-3 with TRBJ2-3; 11 bases are a match to TRBD2. With 10 bases clipped from V and 3 bases from J, the junction kept 3 bases outside the gene matches. Germline CDR1 reads ENHRY; CDR2 reads SYGVKD. There are 13 residues in the CDR3. In DNA, the CDR3 is TGTGCCACCTTAGCGGGGGGGACAGATACGCAGTATTTT. It specifies CATLAGGTDTQYF.

This clone was seen more than once but under ten times. The chain carries TRBV30 and TRBJ1-4, with D unresolved. CDR3 size: 13 residues. Trimming cost V 3 bases and J 4 bases, with 9 bases left between them. Germline V lookup: CDR1 GTSNPN, CDR2 SVGIG (reference sequence). Here the CDR3 reads CAWSQVRNEKLFF. CDR3 in DNA: TGTGCCTGGAGCCAGGTCCGTAATGAAAAACTGTTTTTT.